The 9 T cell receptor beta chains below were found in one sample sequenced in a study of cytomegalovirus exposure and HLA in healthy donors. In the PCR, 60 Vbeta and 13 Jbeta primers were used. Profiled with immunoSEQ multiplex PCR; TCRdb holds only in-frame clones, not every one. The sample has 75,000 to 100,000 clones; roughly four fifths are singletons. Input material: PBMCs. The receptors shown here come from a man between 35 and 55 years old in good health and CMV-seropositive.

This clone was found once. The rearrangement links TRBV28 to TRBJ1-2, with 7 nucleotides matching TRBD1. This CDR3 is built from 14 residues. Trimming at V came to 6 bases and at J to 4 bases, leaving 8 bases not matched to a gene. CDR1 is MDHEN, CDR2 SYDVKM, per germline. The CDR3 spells CASSPGDRTYGYTF. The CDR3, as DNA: TGTGCCAGCAGCCCAGGGGACAGAACCTATGGCTACACCTTC.

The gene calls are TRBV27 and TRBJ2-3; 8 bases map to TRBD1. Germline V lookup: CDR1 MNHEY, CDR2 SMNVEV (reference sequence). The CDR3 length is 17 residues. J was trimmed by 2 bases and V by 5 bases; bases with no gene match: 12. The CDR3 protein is CASSGRQGLRYTDTQYF. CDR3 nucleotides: TGTGCCAGCAGTGGTCGACAGGGGCTCAGATACACAGATACGCAGTATTTT.

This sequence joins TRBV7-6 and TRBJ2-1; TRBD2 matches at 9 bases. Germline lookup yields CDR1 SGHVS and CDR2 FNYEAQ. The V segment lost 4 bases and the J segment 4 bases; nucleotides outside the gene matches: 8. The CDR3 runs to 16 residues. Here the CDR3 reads CASSSSASGIYNEQFF. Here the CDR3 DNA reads TGTGCCAGCAGCTCTAGCGCTAGCGGGATATACAATGAGCAGTTCTTC. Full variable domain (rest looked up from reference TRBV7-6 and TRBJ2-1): GAGVSQSPRYKVTKRGQDVALRCDPISGHVSLYWYRQALGQGPEFLTYFNYEAQQDKSGLPNDRFSAERPEGSISTLTIQRTEQRDSAMYRCASSSSASGIYNEQFFGPGTRLTVL.

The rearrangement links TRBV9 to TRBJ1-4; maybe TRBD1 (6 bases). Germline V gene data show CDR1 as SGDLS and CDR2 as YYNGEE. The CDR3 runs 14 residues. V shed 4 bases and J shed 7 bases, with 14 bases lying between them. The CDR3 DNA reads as TGTGCCAGCAGCCCTGGGCAGGGGTTTGAAAAACTGTTTTTT. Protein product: CASSPGQGFEKLFF.

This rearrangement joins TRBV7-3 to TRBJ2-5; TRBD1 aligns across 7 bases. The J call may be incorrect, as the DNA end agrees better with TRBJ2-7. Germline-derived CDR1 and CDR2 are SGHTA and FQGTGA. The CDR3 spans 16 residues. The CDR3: CASSLRVERQGYEQYF. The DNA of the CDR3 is TGTGCCAGCAGCTTAAGAGTTGAAAGACAGGGCTACGAGCAGTACTTC.

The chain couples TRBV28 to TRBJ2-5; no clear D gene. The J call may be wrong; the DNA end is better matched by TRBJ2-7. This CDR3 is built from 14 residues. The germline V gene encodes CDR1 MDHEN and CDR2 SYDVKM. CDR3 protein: CASSSLGSYYEQYF. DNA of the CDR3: TGTGCCAGCAGTTCCCTCGGGTCCTACTACGAGCAGTACTTC.

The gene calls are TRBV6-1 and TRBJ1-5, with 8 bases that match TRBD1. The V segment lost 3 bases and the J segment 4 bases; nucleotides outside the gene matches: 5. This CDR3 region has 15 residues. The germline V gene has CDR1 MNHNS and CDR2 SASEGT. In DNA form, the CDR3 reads TGTGCCAGCAGTGACCCCCGACAGGGGAATCAGCCCCAGCATTTT. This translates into CASSDPRQGNQPQHF.

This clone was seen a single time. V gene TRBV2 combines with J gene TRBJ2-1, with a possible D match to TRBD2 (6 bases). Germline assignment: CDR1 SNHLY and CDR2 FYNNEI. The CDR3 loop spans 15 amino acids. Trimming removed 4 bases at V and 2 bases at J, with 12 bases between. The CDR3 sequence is CASSVLTRTYNEQFF. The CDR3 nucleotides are TGTGCCAGCAGTGTTCTGACTAGAACCTACAATGAGCAGTTCTTC.

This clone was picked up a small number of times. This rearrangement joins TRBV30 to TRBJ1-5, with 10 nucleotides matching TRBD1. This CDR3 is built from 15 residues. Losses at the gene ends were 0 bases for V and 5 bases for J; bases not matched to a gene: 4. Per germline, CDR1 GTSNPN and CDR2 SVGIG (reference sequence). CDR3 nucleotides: TGTGCCTGGAGTGTACTTGGGACAGGGGATCAGCCCCAGCATTTT. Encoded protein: CAWSVLGTGDQPQHF.